Following are 2 T cell receptor beta chains from one sample sequenced in a study of Ad26.COV2.S vaccination and SARS-CoV-2 variants. Here immunoSEQ multiplex PCR was the method, and the copy in TCRdb shows in-frame clones only, minus some. The sample lists about 400,000 clones; roughly 90% were seen once. Treatment meaning: some 20 received Ad26.COV2.S at low or high dose, single or two shots; about 5 received placebo; per-sample allocation not given. Each sample was drawn 63 days after the first injection (of vaccine or placebo). The sample was peripheral blood, taken in a trial of Ad26.COV2.S vaccine versus placebo. The receptors shown here come from a person aged 18-60 years who received the Ad26.COV2.S COVID-19 vaccine or a placebo.

The chain carries TRBV3-1 (or the pseudogene TRBV3-2) and TRBJ2-4; D is ambiguous. V lost 1 base, J lost 8 bases, and 3 bases lay in between. The CDR3 has 11 amino acids. Germline V gives CDR1 LGHDT, CDR2 YNNKEL (reference sequence). In nucleotides, the CDR3 is TGTGCCAGCAGCCAAGTGCACATTCAGTACTTC. Protein product: CASSQVHIQYF.

The V call is TRBV3-1 (or the pseudogene TRBV3-2), the J call TRBJ2-7, with D perhaps TRBD2 (5 bases). The CDR3 runs to 14 residues. The germline CDR1 and CDR2 sequences are LGHDT and YNNKEL (reference sequence). The V end was cut by 4 bases, the J end by 3 bases, with 13 bases between. This chain's CDR3 is CASSRQLDSYEQYF. As DNA, the CDR3 is TGTGCCAGCAGCCGCCAACTAGATAGCTACGAGCAGTACTTC.